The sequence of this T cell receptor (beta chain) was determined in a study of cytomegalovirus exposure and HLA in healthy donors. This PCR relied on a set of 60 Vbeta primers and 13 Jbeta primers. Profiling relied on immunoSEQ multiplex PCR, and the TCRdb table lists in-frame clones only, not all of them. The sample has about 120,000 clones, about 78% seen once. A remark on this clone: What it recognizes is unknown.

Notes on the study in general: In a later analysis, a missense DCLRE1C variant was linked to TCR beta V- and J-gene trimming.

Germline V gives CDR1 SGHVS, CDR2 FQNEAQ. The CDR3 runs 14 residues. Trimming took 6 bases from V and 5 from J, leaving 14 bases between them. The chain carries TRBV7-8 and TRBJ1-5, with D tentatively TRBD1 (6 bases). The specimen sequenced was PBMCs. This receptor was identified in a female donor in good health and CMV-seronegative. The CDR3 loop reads CASSWQGPHQPQHF. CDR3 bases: TGTGCCAGCAGTTGGCAGGGGCCCCATCAGCCCCAGCATTTT.